The clone carrying this T cell receptor beta chain was picked up many times. TCRdb called the 5' RACE reads again in MiXCR, with one record for every CDR3 protein. The sample has 75,000 to 80,000 distinct CDR3 sequences; 11% are singletons. The germline V and J ends were trimmed by 7 bases and 6 bases, with 12 bases remaining between them. CDR1 SQVTM and CDR2 ANQGSEA come from the germline V gene. The CDR3 is made up of 11 amino acids. The data originate from a study of early T cells in non-severe SARS-CoV-2 infection. The origin of this receptor is an adult who was a healthcare worker with PCR-confirmed SARS-CoV-2 infection or an uninfected control (not recorded which). The rearrangement joins TRBV29-1 to TRBJ1-2; D ambiguous. The material sequenced was whole blood, taken at baseline. CDR3 DNA sequence: TGCAGCGGCCTAGTACCAAATGGCTACACCTTC. Translated: CSGLVPNGYTF.